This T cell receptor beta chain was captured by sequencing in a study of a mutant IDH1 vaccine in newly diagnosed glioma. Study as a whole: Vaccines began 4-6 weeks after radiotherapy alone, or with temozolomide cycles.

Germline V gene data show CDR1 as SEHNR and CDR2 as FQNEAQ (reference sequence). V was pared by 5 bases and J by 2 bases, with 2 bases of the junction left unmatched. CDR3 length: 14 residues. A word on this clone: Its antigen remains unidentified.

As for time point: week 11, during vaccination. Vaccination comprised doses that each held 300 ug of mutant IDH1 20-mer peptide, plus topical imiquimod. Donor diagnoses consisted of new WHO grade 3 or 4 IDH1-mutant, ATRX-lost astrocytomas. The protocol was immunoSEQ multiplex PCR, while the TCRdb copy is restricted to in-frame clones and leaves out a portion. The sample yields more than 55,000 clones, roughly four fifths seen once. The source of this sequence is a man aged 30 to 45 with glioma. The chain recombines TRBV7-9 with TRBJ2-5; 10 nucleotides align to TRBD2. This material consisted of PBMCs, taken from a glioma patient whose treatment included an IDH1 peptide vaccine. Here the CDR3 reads CASSSGRDQETQYF. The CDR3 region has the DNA TGTGCCAGCAGCAGCGGGAGGGATCAAGAGACCCAGTACTTC. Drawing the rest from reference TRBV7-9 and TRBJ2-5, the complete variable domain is DTGVSQNPRHKITKRGQNVTFRCDPISEHNRLYWYRQTLGQGPEFLTYFQNEAQLEKSRLLSDRFSAERPKGSFSTLEIQRTEQGDSAMYLCASSSGRDQETQYFGPGTRLLVL.